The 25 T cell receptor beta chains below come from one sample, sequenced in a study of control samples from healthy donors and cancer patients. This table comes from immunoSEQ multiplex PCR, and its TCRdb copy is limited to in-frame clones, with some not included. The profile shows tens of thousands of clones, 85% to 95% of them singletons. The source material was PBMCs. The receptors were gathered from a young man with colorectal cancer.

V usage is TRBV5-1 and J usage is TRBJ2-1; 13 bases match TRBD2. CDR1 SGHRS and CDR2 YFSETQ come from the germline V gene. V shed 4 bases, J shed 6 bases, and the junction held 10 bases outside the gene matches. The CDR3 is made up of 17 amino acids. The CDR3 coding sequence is TGCGCCAGCAGCCTGACAGTGACTAGCGGGGGGAGCAATGAGCAGTTCTTC. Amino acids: CASSLTVTSGGSNEQFF.

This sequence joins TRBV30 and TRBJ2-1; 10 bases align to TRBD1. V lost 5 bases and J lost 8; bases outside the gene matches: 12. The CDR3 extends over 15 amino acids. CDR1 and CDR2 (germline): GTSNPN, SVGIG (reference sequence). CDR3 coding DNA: TGTGCCTGGGATCCAGACAGGGGGCTAGTGGATGAGCAGTTCTTC. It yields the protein CAWDPDRGLVDEQFF.

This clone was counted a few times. The CDR3, as DNA: TGTGCCAGCAGCTCCCTCGGGAGGGAAGATACGCAGTATTTT. Protein sequence: CASSSLGREDTQYF. This chain links TRBV7-2 with TRBJ2-3; 8 bases match TRBD2. With 4 bases clipped from V and 5 bases from J, the junction kept 5 bases outside the gene matches. CDR1 and CDR2 (germline): SGHTA, FQGNSA. The CDR3 is 14 residues long.

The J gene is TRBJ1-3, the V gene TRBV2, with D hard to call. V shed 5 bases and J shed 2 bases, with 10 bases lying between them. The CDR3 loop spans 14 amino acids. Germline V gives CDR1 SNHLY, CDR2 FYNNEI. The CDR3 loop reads CASSTRAAGNTIYF. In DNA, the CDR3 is TGTGCCAGCAGTACACGGGCCGCTGGAAACACCATATATTTT. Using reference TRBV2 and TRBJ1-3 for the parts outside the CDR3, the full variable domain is EPEVTQTPSHQVTQMGQEVILRCVPISNHLYFYWYRQILGQKVEFLVSFYNNEISEKSEIFDDQFSVERPDGSNFTLKIRSTKLEDSAMYFCASSTRAAGNTIYFGEGSWLTVV.

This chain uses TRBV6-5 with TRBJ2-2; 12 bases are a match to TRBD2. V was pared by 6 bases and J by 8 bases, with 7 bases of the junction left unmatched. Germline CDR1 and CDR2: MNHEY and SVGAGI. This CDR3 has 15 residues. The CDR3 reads CASSLTSGGPGELFF. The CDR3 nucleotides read TGTGCCAGCAGCCTGACTAGCGGGGGCCCGGGGGAGCTGTTTTTT.

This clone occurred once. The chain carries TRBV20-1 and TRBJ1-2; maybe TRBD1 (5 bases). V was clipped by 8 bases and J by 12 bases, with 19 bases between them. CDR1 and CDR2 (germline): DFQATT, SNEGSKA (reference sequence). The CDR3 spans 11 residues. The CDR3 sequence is CSPGTAGLDTF. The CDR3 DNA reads TGCAGTCCCGGGACCGCGGGGTTAGACACCTTC.

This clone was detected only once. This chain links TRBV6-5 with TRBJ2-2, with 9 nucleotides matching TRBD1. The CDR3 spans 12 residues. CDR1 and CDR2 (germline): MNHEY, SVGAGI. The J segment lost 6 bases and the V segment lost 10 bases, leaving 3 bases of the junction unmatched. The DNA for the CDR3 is TGTGCCACACGGACAGGGGCCGGGGAGCTGTTTTTT. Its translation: CATRTGAGELFF.

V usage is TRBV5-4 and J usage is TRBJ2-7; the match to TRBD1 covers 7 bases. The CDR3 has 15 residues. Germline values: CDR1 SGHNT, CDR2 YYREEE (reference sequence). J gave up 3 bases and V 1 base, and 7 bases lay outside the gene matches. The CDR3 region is CASSLSERGLYEQYF. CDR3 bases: TGTGCCAGCAGCTTGTCGGAAAGGGGGCTCTACGAGCAGTACTTC.

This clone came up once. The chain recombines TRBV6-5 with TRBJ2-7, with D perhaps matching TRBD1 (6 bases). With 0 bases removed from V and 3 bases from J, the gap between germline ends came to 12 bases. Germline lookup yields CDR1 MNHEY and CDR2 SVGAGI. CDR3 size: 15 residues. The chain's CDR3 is CASSYSTGTNYEQYF. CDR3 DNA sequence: TGTGCCAGCAGTTACTCGACAGGCACCAACTACGAGCAGTACTTC.

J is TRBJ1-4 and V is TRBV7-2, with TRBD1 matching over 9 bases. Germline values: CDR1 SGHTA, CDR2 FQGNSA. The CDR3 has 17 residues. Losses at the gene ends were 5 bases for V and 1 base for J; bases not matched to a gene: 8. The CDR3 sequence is CASSRGQGTGTNEKLFF. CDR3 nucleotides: TGTGCCAGCAGCAGGGGACAGGGTACTGGAACTAATGAAAAACTGTTTTTT.

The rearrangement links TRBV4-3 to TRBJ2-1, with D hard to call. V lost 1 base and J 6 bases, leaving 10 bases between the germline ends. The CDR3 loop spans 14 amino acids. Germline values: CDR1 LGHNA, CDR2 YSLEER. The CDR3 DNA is TGCGCCAGCAGCCAAGCGGTCTTGTCCAATGAGCAGTTCTTC. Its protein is CASSQAVLSNEQFF.

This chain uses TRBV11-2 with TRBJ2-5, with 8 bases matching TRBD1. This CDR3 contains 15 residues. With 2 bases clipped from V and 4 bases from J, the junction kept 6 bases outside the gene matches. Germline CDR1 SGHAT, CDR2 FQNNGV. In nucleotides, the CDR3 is TGTGCCAGCAGCTTAACAGGGGGAAGAGGAGAGACCCAGTACTTC. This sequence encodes CASSLTGGRGETQYF.

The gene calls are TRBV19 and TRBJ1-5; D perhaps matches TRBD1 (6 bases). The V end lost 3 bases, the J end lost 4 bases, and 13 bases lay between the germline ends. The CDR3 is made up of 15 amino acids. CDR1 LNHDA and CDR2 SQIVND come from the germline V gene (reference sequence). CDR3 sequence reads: CASSMAAGANQPQHF. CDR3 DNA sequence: TGTGCCAGTAGTATGGCGGCAGGGGCGAATCAGCCCCAGCATTTT.

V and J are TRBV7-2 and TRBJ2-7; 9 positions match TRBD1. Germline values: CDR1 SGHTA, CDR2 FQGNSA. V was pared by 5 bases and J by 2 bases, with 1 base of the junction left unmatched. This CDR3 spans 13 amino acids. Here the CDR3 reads CASSRDRAYEQYV. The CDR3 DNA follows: TGTGCCAGCAGCCGGGACAGGGCCTACGAGCAGTACGTC.

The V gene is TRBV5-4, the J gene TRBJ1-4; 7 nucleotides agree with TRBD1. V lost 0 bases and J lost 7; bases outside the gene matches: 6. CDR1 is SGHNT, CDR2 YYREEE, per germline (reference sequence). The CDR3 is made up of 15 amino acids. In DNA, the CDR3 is TGTGCCAGCAGCTTGGCGGGACAGACCCGTGAAAAACTGTTTTTT. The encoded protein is CASSLAGQTREKLFF.

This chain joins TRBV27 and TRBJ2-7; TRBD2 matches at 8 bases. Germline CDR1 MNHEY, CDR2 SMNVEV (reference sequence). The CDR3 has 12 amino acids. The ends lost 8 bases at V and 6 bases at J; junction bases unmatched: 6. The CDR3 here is CASGRGGPEQYF. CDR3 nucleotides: TGTGCCAGCGGCCGGGGGGGGCCCGAGCAGTACTTC.

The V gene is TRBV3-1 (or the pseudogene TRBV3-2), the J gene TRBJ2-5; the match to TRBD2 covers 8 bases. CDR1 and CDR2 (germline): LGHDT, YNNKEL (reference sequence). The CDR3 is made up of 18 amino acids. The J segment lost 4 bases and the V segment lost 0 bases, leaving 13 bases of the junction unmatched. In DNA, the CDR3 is TGTGCCAGCAGCCAAGATCTGGGAGAGCGGGGGTGGGCAGAGACCCAGTACTTC. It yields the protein CASSQDLGERGWAETQYF.

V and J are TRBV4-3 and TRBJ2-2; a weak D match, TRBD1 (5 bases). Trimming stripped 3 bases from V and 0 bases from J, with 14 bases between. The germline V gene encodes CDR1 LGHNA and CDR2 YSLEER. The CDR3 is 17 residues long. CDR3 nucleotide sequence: TGCGCCAGCAGCCAGATTTCAGGGTACGCGAACACCGGGGAGCTGTTTTTT. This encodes CASSQISGYANTGELFF.

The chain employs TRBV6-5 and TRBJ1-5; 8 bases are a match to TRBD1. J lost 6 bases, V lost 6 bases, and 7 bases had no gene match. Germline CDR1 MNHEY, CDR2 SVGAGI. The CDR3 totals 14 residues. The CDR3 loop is CASSAGGWGQPQHF. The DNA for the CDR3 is TGTGCCAGCAGCGCAGGGGGCTGGGGTCAGCCCCAGCATTTT.

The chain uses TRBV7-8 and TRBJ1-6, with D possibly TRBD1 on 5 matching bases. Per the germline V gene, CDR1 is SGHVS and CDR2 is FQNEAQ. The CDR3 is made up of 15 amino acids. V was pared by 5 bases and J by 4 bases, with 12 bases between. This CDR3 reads CASSPRAGYNSPLHF. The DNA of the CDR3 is TGTGCCAGCAGCCCCCGAGCAGGGTATAATTCACCCCTCCACTTT. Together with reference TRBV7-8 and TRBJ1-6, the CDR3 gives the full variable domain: GAGVSQSPRYKVAKRGQDVALRCDPISGHVSLFWYQQALGQGPEFLTYFQNEAQLDKSGLPSDRFFAERPEGSVSTLKIQRTQQEDSAVYLCASSPRAGYNSPLHFGNGTRLTVT.

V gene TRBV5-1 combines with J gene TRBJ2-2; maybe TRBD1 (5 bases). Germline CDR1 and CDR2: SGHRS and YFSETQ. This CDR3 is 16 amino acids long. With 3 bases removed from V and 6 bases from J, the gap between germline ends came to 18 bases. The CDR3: CASSSGSNRLAGELFF. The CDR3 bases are TGCGCCAGCAGCTCCGGAAGCAACAGGTTGGCCGGGGAGCTGTTTTTT.

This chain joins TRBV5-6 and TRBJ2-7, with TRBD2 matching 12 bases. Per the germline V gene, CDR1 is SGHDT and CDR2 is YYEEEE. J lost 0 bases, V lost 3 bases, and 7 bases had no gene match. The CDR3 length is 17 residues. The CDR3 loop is CASSSGLAGPSSYEQYV. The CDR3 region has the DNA TGTGCCAGCAGCTCGGGACTAGCGGGCCCGAGCTCCTACGAGCAGTACGTC.

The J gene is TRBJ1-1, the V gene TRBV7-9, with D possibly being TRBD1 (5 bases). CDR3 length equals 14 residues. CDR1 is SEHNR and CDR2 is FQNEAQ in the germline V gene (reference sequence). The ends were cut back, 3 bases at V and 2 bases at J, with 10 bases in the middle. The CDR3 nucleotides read TGTGCCAGCAGCTTTTCGGGGCATAACACTGAAGCTTTCTTT. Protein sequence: CASSFSGHNTEAFF. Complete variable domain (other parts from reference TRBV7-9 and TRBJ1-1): DTGVSQNPRHKITKRGQNVTFRCDPISEHNRLYWYRQTLGQGPEFLTYFQNEAQLEKSRLLSDRFSAERPKGSFSTLEIQRTEQGDSAMYLCASSFSGHNTEAFFGQGTRLTVV.

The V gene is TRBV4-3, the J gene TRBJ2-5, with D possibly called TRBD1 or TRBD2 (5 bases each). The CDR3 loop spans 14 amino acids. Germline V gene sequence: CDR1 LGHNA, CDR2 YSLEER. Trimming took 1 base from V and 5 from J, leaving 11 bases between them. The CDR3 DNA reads TGCGCCAGCAGCCAAGTGGGGGTCGGGGAGACCCAGTACTTC. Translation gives CASSQVGVGETQYF.

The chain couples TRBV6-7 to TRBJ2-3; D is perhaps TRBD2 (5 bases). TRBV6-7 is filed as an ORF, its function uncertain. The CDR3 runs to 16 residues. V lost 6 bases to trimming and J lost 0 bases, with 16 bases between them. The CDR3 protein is CASRRDYPRSTDTQYF. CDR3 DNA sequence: TGTGCCAGCAGAAGAGACTACCCTCGGAGCACAGATACGCAGTATTTT.